The T cell receptor beta chain described here comes from a study of shared clonotypes between healthy human individuals. Study-wide context: CD4 naive and CD4 memory each took three plates per donor, while CD8 naive took two and CD8 memory one.

The CDR3 has 13 residues. The V end lost 5 bases, the J end lost 1 base, and 9 bases lay between the germline ends. Germline-derived CDR1 and CDR2 are SGHDT and YYEEEE. Sorted subsets were amplified in replicate PCRs using 150 to 250 ng DNA, tens of thousands of T cell genomes. Sequencing used immunoSEQ multiplex PCR; TCRdb keeps in-frame clones, though not all of them. This table holds roughly 1,800,000 clones, roughly 94% found once. General study results and limits: Few donors limited the genetic and exposure-history diversity represented.

Remarks on this clone: The target antigen is unknown.

Only CD45RO-negative cells positively selected for CCR7 counted as naive CD8 cells, so terminally differentiated effector memory CD45RA+ cells were excluded. There were only Caucasian adults among the donors, and all lived in Nashville, Tennessee. This clonotype was obtained from a man aged 18-30 years in good health. The J gene is TRBJ1-1, the V gene TRBV5-6; perhaps TRBD1 as D (6 bases). Input material: naive CD8+ T cells sorted from blood. CDR3 amino acids: CASSMTGNTEAFF. The CDR3 DNA sequence: TGTGCCAGCAGTATGACAGGGAACACTGAAGCTTTCTTT.